This entry is about one T cell receptor (beta chain). The data derive from a study of blood T cell repertoires in COVID-19. Study as a whole: COVID-19 samples from acute and convalescent phases originated in the United States, Italy and Spain. Sample material is recorded as cDNA or gDNA derived from T cells, B-cell-depleted T cells, or PBMCs.

Trimming shortened V by 4 bases and J by 5 bases, and 13 bases separated the two germline ends. The CDR3 consists of 15 residues. Germline loops: CDR1 SGHNT, CDR2 YYREEE (reference sequence). Per the authors' pipeline: For nucleated cells, counts were estimated from reference gene primer amplification. Libraries were prepared by immunoSEQ multiplex PCR; TCRdb keeps only in-frame clonotypes and omits some of them. V, J and clone size are those of that table, while D and trimming were read from the DNA. In the table there are a few hundred thousand clones, about 83% of which are singletons. Sequences were obtained from peripheral blood. The clonotype comes from a woman between 50 and 59 years old with acute or convalescent COVID-19. This chain links TRBV5-4 with TRBJ1-6; D is unclear. The CDR3: CASSPTVQNNSPLHF. The CDR3 region has the DNA TGTGCCAGCAGCCCTACGGTACAGAATAATTCACCCCTCCACTTT.